The 29 T cell receptor beta chains listed next were all sequenced from one sample in a study of T cell responses to AZD1222 COVID-19 vaccine. The data were produced by immunoSEQ multiplex PCR, yet TCRdb's version contains in-frame clones alone and is incomplete. This table holds roughly 180,000 clones, 85% to 95% found once. Sequencing was performed on peripheral blood, taken 28 days after the second dose of the MenACWY control vaccine. Receptor source: an adult who received the MenACWY meningococcal vaccine as a control.

In its sample, this clone was seen once. V is TRBV5-3 and J is TRBJ2-1, with D possibly TRBD2 on 6 matching bases. TRBV5-3 is an ORF; its function is uncertain. Trimming took off 2 bases at V and 1 base at J, with 13 bases between the two ends. The CDR3 totals 16 residues. The CDR3 DNA reads TGTGCCAGAAGCTTTAGGTTCGGGGGTTCCTACAATGAGCAGTTCTTC. Protein product: CARSFRFGGSYNEQFF.

This chain connects TRBV3-1 (or the pseudogene TRBV3-2) to TRBJ1-6, with D possibly matching TRBD1 (5 bases). V was shortened by 2 bases and J by 7 bases, with 9 bases between the two germline ends. The CDR3 has 14 amino acids. CDR1 LGHDT and CDR2 YNNKEL come from the germline V gene (reference sequence). CDR3 protein: CASSQPGPNSPLHF. CDR3 in DNA: TGTGCCAGCAGCCAACCGGGGCCGAATTCACCCCTCCACTTT.

The chain carries TRBV6-5 and TRBJ1-5, with 8 bases that match TRBD1. This CDR3 spans 14 amino acids. Germline values: CDR1 MNHEY, CDR2 SVGAGI. V trimming: 7 bases; J trimming: 2 bases; junction bases outside the gene matches: 4. CDR3 sequence (DNA): TGTGCCAGCACCGACAGGGGCGGCAATCAGCCCCAGCATTTT. It specifies CASTDRGGNQPQHF.

The chain carries TRBV18 and TRBJ2-1, with D uncertain. The CDR3 length is 15 residues. The V end was cut by 3 bases, the J end by 1 base, with 10 bases between. Germline V CDR1 and CDR2: KGHSH, LQKENI. CDR3 in DNA: TGTGCCAGCTCACCCCCCCCGGCTTCCTACAATGAGCAGTTCTTC. Its protein is CASSPPPASYNEQFF.

This clone has just one count. The V call is TRBV12-3 or TRBV12-4, the J call TRBJ1-2; the match to TRBD1 covers 9 bases. J gave up 6 bases and V 3 bases, and 2 bases lay outside the gene matches. This CDR3 comprises 13 residues. The CDR3 bases are TGTGCCAGCAGTTTCGGGACAGGGCATGGCTACACCTTC. Encoded protein: CASSFGTGHGYTF.

J is TRBJ1-4 and V is TRBV7-9; 9 bases align to TRBD1. V lost 4 bases to trimming and J lost 8 bases; unmatched junction nucleotides: 5. The CDR3 totals 14 residues. Germline loops: CDR1 SEHNR, CDR2 FQNEAQ (reference sequence). The CDR3 sequence is CASSSHRGLEKLFF. CDR3 DNA sequence: TGTGCCAGCAGCTCCCACAGGGGGCTGGAAAAACTGTTTTTT.

The CDR3 DNA sequence: TGTGCCAGCTCACCACCCCGGGGGCTACGGGACTATGGCTACACCTTC. Its protein product is CASSPPRGLRDYGYTF. The chain combines TRBV18 with TRBJ1-2; D is possibly TRBD1 (6 bases). This CDR3 is built from 16 residues. Germline V gene lookup returns CDR1 KGHSH and CDR2 LQKENI. With 0 bases removed from V and 3 bases from J, the gap between germline ends came to 14 bases.

The chain employs TRBV29-1 and TRBJ1-2; maybe TRBD1 (5 bases). Germline V gene lookup returns CDR1 SQVTM and CDR2 ANQGSEA. The V end lost 2 bases, the J end lost 4 bases, and 26 bases lay between the germline ends. There are 18 residues in the CDR3. As DNA, the CDR3 is TGCAGCGTTGAATTACCCCGGGGGTCCGCTTGGGGCTTCTATGGCTACACCTTC. Residues: CSVELPRGSAWGFYGYTF. Drawing the rest from reference TRBV29-1 and TRBJ1-2, the complete variable domain is SAVISQKPSRDICQRGTSLTIQCQVDSQVTMMFWYRQQPGQSLTLIATANQGSEATYESGFVIDKFPISRPNLTFSTLTVSNMSPEDSSIYLCSVELPRGSAWGFYGYTFGSGTRLTVV.

The V call is TRBV4-1, the J call TRBJ1-2; weak D call: TRBD1 (5 bases). There are 16 residues in the CDR3. V was pared by 2 bases and J by 4 bases, with 17 bases between. CDR1 and CDR2 (germline): MGHRA, YSYEKL. CDR3 DNA: TGCGCCAGCAGCCAAACCCAAACGGGGCAGAGCTATGGCTACACCTTC. It yields the protein CASSQTQTGQSYGYTF.

The chain has TRBV28 and TRBJ2-7; D possibly corresponds to TRBD1 (6 bases). Germline-derived CDR1 and CDR2 are MDHEN and SYDVKM. The CDR3 runs to 13 residues. V lost 7 bases and J lost 3, with 13 bases in between. CDR3: CASTPGVFYEQYF. The CDR3 nucleotides read TGTGCCAGCACTCCAGGGGTGTTCTACGAGCAGTACTTC.

This clone occurred a few times. DNA for the CDR3: TGTGCCAGTAGTATGGGAACAGTCCGCAATCAGCCCCAGCATTTT. It encodes CASSMGTVRNQPQHF. V and J are TRBV19 and TRBJ1-5; no clear D. Germline V gene data show CDR1 as LNHDA and CDR2 as SQIVND (reference sequence). V was shortened by 3 bases and J by 2 bases, with 11 bases between the two germline ends. The CDR3 has 15 residues.

This chain uses TRBV4-1 with TRBJ2-7, with TRBD2 matching 9 bases. In germline, CDR1 is MGHRA, CDR2 YSYEKL. After removal of 4 bases from V and 2 bases from J, the junction contained 6 bases not matched to a gene. This CDR3 has 15 amino acids. The CDR3 here is CASSPGLALTYEQYF. In DNA, the CDR3 is TGCGCCAGCAGCCCAGGACTAGCGCTTACCTACGAGCAGTACTTC.

This clone was observed a single time. The CDR3 DNA is TGTGCCTGGAGTGTACCGGGCTTCCACTCTGGAAACACCATATATTTT. It yields the protein CAWSVPGFHSGNTIYF. The gene calls are TRBV30 and TRBJ1-3; no reliable D call. Trimming took off 0 bases at V and 0 bases at J, with 12 bases between the two ends. The CDR3 runs to 16 residues. Germline-derived CDR1 and CDR2 are GTSNPN and SVGIG (reference sequence).

This chain connects TRBV7-6 to TRBJ2-3; D is unresolved. The germline V and J ends were trimmed by 3 bases and 0 bases, with 10 bases remaining between them. The CDR3 contains 15 residues. Germline V lookup: CDR1 SGHVS, CDR2 FNYEAQ. CDR3 residues: CASSFGRTSTDTQYF. As DNA, the CDR3 is TGTGCCAGCAGCTTCGGTCGAACTAGCACAGATACGCAGTATTTT.

The CDR3 region is CASSQGERGRSYEQYF. The CDR3, as DNA: TGTGCCAGCAGCCAAGGGGAGCGGGGTCGCTCCTACGAGCAGTACTTC. This rearrangement joins TRBV3-1 (or the pseudogene TRBV3-2) to TRBJ2-7; TRBD2 matches 7 bases. V dropped 1 base and J dropped 0; count of bases not matched to a gene: 6. The CDR3 totals 16 residues. Germline-derived CDR1 and CDR2 are LGHDT and YNNKEL (reference sequence).

This clone came up once. The CDR3 nucleotides read TGTGCCAGCAGTTCAGTGGGGGATGAGCAGTTCTTC. Amino acid sequence: CASSSVGDEQFF. The chain is built from TRBV28 and TRBJ2-1; the D call may be TRBD1 or TRBD2 (5 bases each). The CDR3 covers 12 residues. Germline lookup yields CDR1 MDHEN and CDR2 SYDVKM. Trimming stripped 4 bases from V and 8 bases from J, with 9 bases between.

This chain connects TRBV4-1 to TRBJ1-2; D is unclear. Germline CDR1 is MGHRA and CDR2 is YSYEKL. V shed 6 bases and J shed 4 bases, with 12 bases lying between them. The CDR3 covers 13 residues. The CDR3 DNA reads TGCGCCAGCAGTCGCGGGAGGTTCTATGGCTACACCTTC. As protein: CASSRGRFYGYTF.

This chain links TRBV28 with TRBJ1-4; D ambiguous. Germline lookup yields CDR1 MDHEN and CDR2 SYDVKM. V gave up 6 bases and J gave up 2 bases, with 7 bases separating them. The CDR3 totals 13 residues. CDR3 sequence (DNA): TGTGCCAGCAGAGCGCGGACTAATGAAAAACTGTTTTTT. Protein: CASRARTNEKLFF.

The V call is TRBV2, the J call TRBJ1-3, with D unresolved. Between the trimmed V and J ends, which lost 11 bases and 8 bases, there was a span of 16 bases. There are 12 residues in the CDR3. Germline V lookup: CDR1 SNHLY, CDR2 FYNNEI. DNA for the CDR3: TGTGCCTCAAGGGTGGTTTTGGACACCATATATTTT. This gives the protein CASRVVLDTIYF. The full variable domain, rest sourced from reference TRBV2 and TRBJ1-3, is EPEVTQTPSHQVTQMGQEVILRCVPISNHLYFYWYRQILGQKVEFLVSFYNNEISEKSEIFDDQFSVERPDGSNFTLKIRSTKLEDSAMYFCASRVVLDTIYFGEGSWLTVV.

The rearrangement uses TRBV4-1 and TRBJ1-4, with 7 bases matching TRBD1. The V gene end was trimmed by 1 base and the J gene end by 5 bases; junction bases not matched to a gene: 7. The CDR3 consists of 16 residues. Looked up from germline, CDR1 is MGHRA and CDR2 is YSYEKL. The CDR3 loop is CASSQVVSQGNEKLFF. As DNA, the CDR3 is TGCGCCAGCAGCCAAGTAGTTTCACAGGGGAATGAAAAACTGTTTTTT.

The rearrangement links TRBV28 to TRBJ1-2; 7 bases match TRBD1. The J segment lost 6 bases and the V segment lost 2 bases, leaving 3 bases of the junction unmatched. The CDR3 runs 13 residues. CDR1 and CDR2 (germline): MDHEN, SYDVKM. The CDR3 sequence is CASSLEGAHGYTF. The DNA of the CDR3 is TGTGCCAGCAGTTTAGAGGGGGCTCATGGCTACACCTTC.

The rearrangement links TRBV6-5 to TRBJ2-7, with a weak D call TRBD1 (5 bases). V lost 2 bases and J 5 bases, leaving 10 bases between the germline ends. The germline V gene encodes CDR1 MNHEY and CDR2 SVGAGI. This CDR3 contains 13 residues. For the CDR3, the DNA is TGTGCCAGCAGTTACACCCGACAGCACGAGCAGTACTTC. It specifies CASSYTRQHEQYF.

V and J are TRBV5-1 and TRBJ2-2, with 9 bases lining up with TRBD1. Losses at the gene ends were 3 bases for V and 9 bases for J; bases not matched to a gene: 9. The CDR3 has 15 residues. Germline V lookup: CDR1 SGHRS, CDR2 YFSETQ. The CDR3 is CASSSGTGWRRELFF. The CDR3 nucleotides read TGCGCCAGCAGCTCCGGGACAGGGTGGCGAAGGGAGCTGTTTTTT.

V gene TRBV11-1 combines with J gene TRBJ2-7; 11 bases map to TRBD2. Trimming took 5 bases from V and 3 from J; bases not matched to a gene: 3. Looked up from germline, CDR1 is SGHAT and CDR2 is FQDESV (reference sequence). This CDR3 is built from 14 residues. The CDR3 spells CASSQLAGDYEQYF. CDR3 bases: TGTGCCAGCAGCCAACTAGCGGGGGACTACGAGCAGTACTTC.

The chain recombines TRBV7-9 with TRBJ2-7; unclear D gene. Trimming left V 5 bases short and J 3 bases short, with 11 bases between. The CDR3 loop spans 13 amino acids. Germline V lookup: CDR1 SEHNR, CDR2 FQNEAQ (reference sequence). CDR3 residues: CASSPPRIYEQYF. The CDR3 region has the DNA TGTGCCAGCAGCCCCCCACGGATCTACGAGCAGTACTTC.

The gene calls are TRBV10-2 and TRBJ2-1; D remains ambiguous. CDR1 and CDR2 (germline): WSHSY, SAAADI. The CDR3 sequence is 13 residues long. V was clipped by 2 bases and J by 7 bases, with 9 bases between them. CDR3 DNA: TGCGCCAGCAGTGAGGCGGTCAAGAATGAGCAGTTCTTC. It specifies CASSEAVKNEQFF.

This rearrangement joins TRBV6-1 to TRBJ1-2; D unclear. The CDR3 loop spans 15 amino acids. Germline values: CDR1 MNHNS, CDR2 SASEGT. Trimming took 3 bases from V and 2 from J, leaving 13 bases between them. Here the CDR3 DNA reads TGTGCCAGCAGTGAGGGAGGGTCCCGAAACTATGGCTACACCTTC. Amino acids: CASSEGGSRNYGYTF.

This chain joins TRBV20-1 and TRBJ1-2, with TRBD1 as a possible D gene (5 bases). CDR1 is DFQATT and CDR2 is SNEGSKA in the germline V gene (reference sequence). V lost 5 bases and J 12 bases, leaving 13 bases between the germline ends. CDR3 length equals 10 residues. The CDR3 DNA sequence: TGCAGTGCTTACAGGAACTCGGACACCTTC. Protein product: CSAYRNSDTF.

The chain carries TRBV5-6 and TRBJ1-2; D is perhaps TRBD1 (6 bases). The CDR3 has 13 residues. The germline CDR1 and CDR2 sequences are SGHDT and YYEEEE. The ends were cut back, 5 bases at V and 4 bases at J, with 12 bases in the middle. CDR3 sequence (DNA): TGTGCCAGCAGTCAACAGGGAAGCTATGGCTACACCTTC. Translation: CASSQQGSYGYTF.